A selection of T cell receptor beta chains follows, all from one sample in a study of radiotherapy plus CTLA-4 blockade in lung cancer. Measured with immunoSEQ multiplex PCR; TCRdb has only the in-frame clones, and not every one. Among under 95,000 clones listed, about 84% were seen once. This sample comprised peripheral blood, obtained from a patient treated with radiotherapy plus ipilimumab. The origin of the receptors is a human donor with non-small cell lung cancer who had stable disease on radiotherapy plus ipilimumab. Each CDR3 is given with its conserved first and last residue. Fields, in order: J gene, V gene, CDR3 protein.

TRBJ1-2	TRBV18	CASSRSQGETYGYTF
TRBJ2-7	TRBV27	CASSSSAPGPYEQYF
TRBJ2-7	TRBV29-1	CSVAGGDEQYF
TRBJ2-1	TRBV7-2	CASSPRSGATYNEQFF
TRBJ2-7	TRBV5-5	CASSRGQAGSYEQYF
TRBJ2-5	TRBV2	CASIGLAGPVGDQYF
TRBJ1-2	TRBV28	CATKTGYNYGYTF
TRBJ2-1	TRBV11-1	CASSLGQGFDEQFF
TRBJ1-2	TRBV9	CASSTTGGAGGYTF
TRBJ2-1	TRBV4-2	CASSQVQLNEQFF
TRBJ2-3	TRBV4-2	CASSQDRREQGRVIADTQYF
TRBJ2-1	TRBV10-3	CAISEGQGAHNEQFF
TRBJ1-2	TRBV6-1	CASSEGRLYGYTF
TRBJ1-1	TRBV18	CASSRQGLVTEAFF
TRBJ1-2	TRBV19	CASTRDISPYGYTF
TRBJ1-1	TRBV27	CASSLSPGWDTEAFF
TRBJ1-4	TRBV6-1	CASSRTGSGEKLFF